The rows below give T cell receptor beta chains drawn from one sample of a study of CD8 T cells in Susac syndrome. One entry per CDR3 protein, called by TCRdb with MiXCR from the immunoSEQ multiplex PCR reads. The data contain 400,000 or so distinct CDR3 sequences, about 85% of them singletons. What was sequenced was CD8+ T cells from PBMCs. Every receptor here comes from a human donor with multiple sclerosis. The CDR3 runs from the conserved cysteine through the conserved F or W. Fields, in order: clone size, J gene, V gene, D gene, CDR3 DNA, CDR3 protein. D genes are given only for firm matches. The size of a clone is reported for some rows only, either as once, few or many, or as a class for expanded clones.

. TRBJ1-1 TRBV13 TRBD1 TGTGCCAGCAGCCTGACAGGGGATAACACTGAAGCTTTCTTT CASSLTGDNTEAFF
. TRBJ2-2 TRBV4-1 TRBD1 TGCGCCAGCAGCTACCCCCGGGACAGGGGGCAGCACGGGGAGCTGTTTTTT CASSYPRDRGQHGELFF
. TRBJ2-1 TRBV6-1 . TGTGCCAGCGGCCGTAGCGGAAGCTCCTACAATGAGCAGTTCTTC CASGRSGSSYNEQFF
. TRBJ2-1 TRBV2 . TGTGCCAGCAGTGACCCTGTAGGGGACTCGGACAATGAGCAGTTCTTC CASSDPVGDSDNEQFF
. TRBJ2-1 TRBV6-4 . TGTGCCAGCAGTGACTGGGGGACCGGGCCTTACAATGAGCAGTTCTTC CASSDWGTGPYNEQFF
. TRBJ2-1 TRBV7-6 . TGTGCCAGCAGCCAAAGGTTCGGCAATGAGCAGTTCTTC CASSQRFGNEQFF
. TRBJ1-2 TRBV30 . TGTGCCTGGAGTGTTTGGGACGGCTATGGCTACACCTTC CAWSVWDGYGYTF
. TRBJ2-1 TRBV7-9 . TGTGCCAGCTCCCCAGAGGGAACTAGCAATGAGCAGTTCTTC CASSPEGTSNEQFF
. TRBJ2-3 TRBV10-3 . TGTGCCACCTCAGCTATTAGCACAGATACGCAGTATTTT CATSAISTDTQYF
. TRBJ2-2 TRBV19 . TGTGCCAGTGGATGGGGGGAGCTGTTTTTT CASGWGELFF
. TRBJ1-4 TRBV7-6 . TGTGCCAGCAGCCTAACGACGGGACATGAAAAACTGTTTTTT CASSLTTGHEKLFF
once TRBJ1-6 TRBV4-2 TRBD1 TGTGCCAGCAGCCAGGACAGGAATTATAATTCACCCCTCCACTTT CASSQDRNYNSPLHF
. TRBJ1-1 TRBV6-4 TRBD1 TGTGCCAGCAGTGACTCGCCAGGGGGAATGTATACTGAAGCTTTCTTT CASSDSPGGMYTEAFF
once TRBJ2-3 TRBV6-1 . TGTGCCAGCAGTGAGGTCGGTCAGGGAGACGTTACAGATACGCAGTATTTT CASSEVGQGDVTDTQYF
. TRBJ2-7 TRBV9 . TGTGCCAGCAGCGGCCCGCCCGATCTAATTCCCTACGAGCAGTACTTC CASSGPPDLIPYEQYF
once TRBJ2-1 TRBV30 TRBD2 TGTGCCTGGAGTGTACCCGGGACTAGCGGGGAGCAGTTCTTC CAWSVPGTSGEQFF